This entry describes one T cell receptor beta chain. Its antigen remains unidentified. One end of the junction does not line up with germline, which may come from a read error. Profiled with immunoSEQ multiplex PCR; TCRdb holds only in-frame clones, not every one. In the table there are about 39,000 clones, about 77% of which are singletons. Germline V gene sequence: CDR1 SNHLY, CDR2 FYNNEI. The CDR3 totals 11 residues. Indicated time point: cycle 4 day 1 (C4D1), after 6 weeks of nivolumab. After autologous stem cell transplantation all patients relapsed, and prior brentuximab vedotin exposure differed between cohorts. Classifying best responses yielded complete response, partial response or progressive disease. The data were taken from a study of PD-1 blockade in classical Hodgkin lymphoma. General study results and limits: Exclusion applied to patients who initiated nivolumab less than 1 year following ASCT. Reported findings placed baseline TCR diversity lower in newly diagnosed patients (compared with healthy donors). It was CD4+ TCR diversity, not CD8+, that rose significantly by C4D1.

The chain joins TRBV2 to TRBJ2-1; TRBD1 or TRBD2 may be the D gene (5 bases each). This sequence originates from a human donor with classical Hodgkin lymphoma. This sample comprised peripheral blood mononuclear cells (PBMCs), obtained before the fourth cycle of nivolumab. The CDR3 sequence is CASSYQGMGLF. Here the CDR3 DNA reads TGTGCCAGCAGTTATCAGGGTATGGGACTCTTC.